Listed below are T cell receptor beta chains from one sample, sequenced in a study of PD-L1 blockade in urothelial cancer. Clones were read by immunoSEQ multiplex PCR, and TCRdb kept only the in-frame ones, dropping some. The data contain about 130,000 clones, about four fifths of them singletons. This specimen consisted of PBMCs, obtained around atezolizumab (anti-PD-L1) treatment. The source is a man over 45 with urothelial cancer. The CDR3 runs from the conserved cysteine through the conserved F or W. Fields, in order: CDR3 protein, CDR3 DNA, V gene, clone size, J gene, D gene. D genes are given only for firm matches. Only part of the rows carry a size: once, few, many, or a class if the clone is expanded.

CASSLATGQSQKLFF | TGTGCCAGCAGTTTAGCAACCGGACAGTCTCAAAAACTGTTTTTT | TRBV28 | - | TRBJ1-4 | -
CASSLDGTSGRAKQGHF | TGCGCCAGCAGCTTGGATGGGACTAGCGGGAGGGCCAAACAAGGGCATTTT | TRBV5-1 | - | TRBJ2-3 | TRBD2
CASSEGLGEGQVSNEQFF | TGTGCCAGCAGTGAAGGTTTGGGTGAGGGACAGGTAAGCAATGAGCAGTTCTTC | TRBV6-1 | once | TRBJ2-1 | TRBD1
CASSPSGIRTDTQYF | TGTGCCAGCAGCCCTAGCGGGATACGCACAGATACGCAGTATTTT | TRBV11-2 | - | TRBJ2-3 | TRBD2
CASSGVSYEQYF | TGTGCCAGCAGTGGAGTTTCCTACGAGCAGTACTTC | TRBV2 | few | TRBJ2-7 | -
CASSELRGGAAGGYTF | TGTGCCAGCAGTGAACTCCGAGGGGGCGCAGCGGGTGGCTACACCTTC | TRBV2 | - | TRBJ1-2 | TRBD1
CASSERFTTTGGEQYF | TGTGCCAGCAGTGAACGTTTTACAACTACAGGTGGGGAGCAGTACTTC | TRBV6-1 | once | TRBJ2-7 | -
CASSAGQGGRQETQYF | TGTGCCAGCAGCGCGGGACAGGGCGGTAGGCAAGAGACCCAGTACTTC | TRBV7-2 | - | TRBJ2-5 | TRBD1
CASSVGNSGRASGEQFF | TGTGCCAGCAGCGTAGGCAATAGCGGGAGGGCCAGCGGGGAGCAGTTCTTC | TRBV9 | - | TRBJ2-1 | TRBD2
CASSPNRGTNEKLFF | TGTGCCAGCTCACCCAACAGGGGGACTAATGAAAAACTGTTTTTT | TRBV18 | - | TRBJ1-4 | TRBD1
CASKRGQDLNYGYTF | TGTGCCAGTAAAAGGGGACAAGACTTAAACTATGGCTACACCTTC | TRBV19 | - | TRBJ1-2 | -
CAWRSSLGTDTQYF | TGTGCCTGGAGGAGTAGCTTGGGCACAGATACGCAGTATTTT | TRBV30 | - | TRBJ2-3 | -
CASSLEADGSSPLHF | TGCGCCAGCAGCTTGGAGGCAGATGGGAGTTCACCCCTCCACTTT | TRBV5-1 | - | TRBJ1-6 | -
CASSYSPRGGEKTQYF | TGTGCCAGCAGTTACTCCCCCCGCGGGGGCGAGAAGACCCAGTACTTC | TRBV6-6 | - | TRBJ2-5 | -
CASSQGATNEKLFF | TGCGCCAGCAGCCAGGGCGCAACTAATGAAAAACTGTTTTTT | TRBV4-1 | - | TRBJ1-4 | -
CASSKSEPGELFF | TGCGCCAGCAGCAAAAGCGAGCCCGGGGAGCTGTTTTTT | TRBV5-1 | - | TRBJ2-2 | -
CASSLSGGNQPQHF | TGCGCCAGCAGCTTGTCCGGGGGGAATCAGCCCCAGCATTTT | TRBV5-1 | - | TRBJ1-5 | -
CASSQPGITDTQYF | TGTGCCAGCAGCCAACCGGGAATTACAGATACGCAGTATTTT | TRBV11-3 | once | TRBJ2-3 | -
CASSILAGSSYEQYF | TGTGCCAGTAGTATCCTAGCGGGATCCTCCTACGAGCAGTACTTC | TRBV19 | - | TRBJ2-7 | TRBD2
CASSQRPRGETQYF | TGCGCCAGCAGCCAAAGGCCCAGAGGAGAGACCCAGTACTTC | TRBV4-1 | - | TRBJ2-5 | -
CASSYPEGGSPLHF | TGTGCCAGCAGTTACCCAGAGGGTGGCTCACCCCTCCACTTT | TRBV6-6 | - | TRBJ1-6 | -
CASSFLATSGSFNGELFF | TGTGCCAGCAGTTTCTTGGCTACCAGCGGGAGTTTTAACGGGGAGCTGTTTTTT | TRBV28 | - | TRBJ2-2 | TRBD2
CASGWEGYGYTF | TGTGCCAGCGGCTGGGAGGGGTATGGCTACACCTTC | TRBV2 | - | TRBJ1-2 | -
CASSDWTSGRDTQYF | TGTGCCAGCAGTGACTGGACTAGCGGGAGAGATACGCAGTATTTT | TRBV6-4 | - | TRBJ2-3 | TRBD2
CASSYTTQHRDSLYEQYF | TGTGCCAGCTCCTACACCACCCAACACCGGGACAGTCTCTACGAGCAGTACTTC | TRBV18 | - | TRBJ2-7 | TRBD1
CASSQDMQGNNSPLHF | TGTGCCAGCAGCCAAGATATGCAGGGGAATAATTCACCCCTCCACTTT | TRBV4-2 | few | TRBJ1-6 | -